Shown below are 20 T cell receptor beta chains from a single sample sequenced in a study of spatial heterogeneity in lung cancer. Time point defined: blood at routine non-recurrence follow-up after resection. TCRdb fed the 5' RACE reads into MiXCR, producing one record per CDR3 protein. This table has some 10,000 distinct CDR3 sequences, about a fifth appearing once. Specimen: PBMCs, collected at follow-up. The receptor source for this set is a male donor with early-stage non-small cell lung cancer.

This clonotype counts as medium-sized. The chain links TRBV28 to TRBJ2-1; D perhaps matches TRBD1 (6 bases). The CDR3 consists of 15 residues. The germline V gene encodes CDR1 MDHEN and CDR2 SYDVKM. The V gene lost 3 bases and the J gene lost 7 bases, with 16 bases spanning the gap. CDR3 sequence: CASSFTLQGSNEQFF. The CDR3 DNA follows: TGTGCCAGCAGTTTCACCCTACAGGGTTCAAATGAGCAGTTCTTC.

The chain recombines TRBV7-2 with TRBJ2-1; 10 bases align to TRBD2. CDR3 size: 18 residues. Germline V CDR1 and CDR2: SGHTA, FQGNSA. V shed 11 bases and J 3 bases; nucleotides not matched to a gene: 19. CDR3 bases: TGTGCCGTCCGGTTTATAGCGGGGGGCCACGATATCTACAATGAGCAGTTCTTC. Encoded protein: CAVRFIAGGHDIYNEQFF.

The V gene is TRBV4-1, the J gene TRBJ2-3; D is possibly TRBD2 (7 bases). CDR3 length: 20 amino acids. Looked up from germline, CDR1 is MGHRA and CDR2 is YSYEKL. The germline V and J ends were trimmed by 3 bases and 3 bases, with 28 bases remaining between them. The chain's CDR3 is CASSHPDLRGLRDRTDTQYF. The DNA for the CDR3 is TGCGCCAGCAGCCACCCGGACTTGCGGGGGCTCCGGGATCGGACAGATACGCAGTATTTT.

The V and J genes are TRBV29-1 and TRBJ1-1; D not certain. There are 13 residues in the CDR3. Germline CDR1 is SQVTM and CDR2 is ANQGSEA. The V gene lost 4 bases and the J gene lost 0 bases, with 9 bases spanning the gap. The CDR3 loop is CSVVRQMNTEAFF. CDR3 nucleotide sequence: TGCAGCGTTGTCCGGCAGATGAACACTGAAGCTTTCTTT.

Here the CDR3 DNA reads TGCGCCAGCAGCTTAACGGTAGCGGGTGGGGCCAACGTCCTGACTTTC. This translates into CASSLTVAGGANVLTF. The rearrangement uses TRBV5-1 and TRBJ2-6; 7 bases agree with TRBD2. Germline V CDR1 and CDR2: SGHRS, YFSETQ. This CDR3 has 16 amino acids. With V trimmed by 2 bases and J by 3 bases, 5 bases remained unmatched. Looking up the rest from reference TRBV5-1 and TRBJ2-6 gives the full variable domain: KAGVTQTPRYLIKTRGQQVTLSCSPISGHRSVSWYQQTPGQGLQFLFEYFSETQRNKGNFPGRFSGRQFSNSRSEMNVSTLELGDSALYLCASSLTVAGGANVLTFGAGSRLTVL.

The J gene is TRBJ1-4, the V gene TRBV7-8; 7 bases fit TRBD1. Trimming cost V 5 bases and J 3 bases; bases outside gene matches: 6. The CDR3 spans 15 residues. Germline CDR1 and CDR2: SGHVS and FQNEAQ. The CDR3 loop is CASSQGVVPNEKLFF. CDR3 DNA sequence: TGTGCCAGCAGCCAGGGGGTTGTTCCTAATGAAAAACTGTTTTTT.

This clonotype was seen at least ten times. The V and J genes are TRBV6-6 and TRBJ1-5; D is undetermined. Deletions cut 6 bases from V and 1 base from J, with 4 bases between. The germline V gene encodes CDR1 MNHNY and CDR2 SVGAGI (reference sequence). The CDR3 consists of 12 residues. The CDR3 nucleotides are TGTGCCAGCAGCCCCAGCAATCAGCCCCAGCATTTT. Translated: CASSPSNQPQHF.

This clonotype was seen just once. J is TRBJ1-4 and V is TRBV28; no definite D call. Trimming took 6 bases from V and 8 from J, leaving 19 bases between them. CDR1 is MDHEN, CDR2 SYDVKM, per germline. This CDR3 comprises 15 residues. The CDR3 bases are TGTGCCAGCAGCGAAGATGGGCGGGAGAGGGAAAAACTGTTTTTT. Amino acids: CASSEDGREREKLFF.

This chain links TRBV4-3 with TRBJ1-4; a weak D match, TRBD1 (5 bases). The CDR3 has 16 residues. Germline values: CDR1 LGHNA, CDR2 YSLEER. With 2 bases removed from V and 3 bases from J, the gap between germline ends came to 13 bases. CDR3 DNA: TGCGCCAGCAGCCAACTTCAGGGTTTACCTAATGAAAAACTGTTTTTT. The encoded protein is CASSQLQGLPNEKLFF.

Regarding this clonotype: This could be a read error, since a much larger clone is one nucleotide away. The gene calls are TRBV7-2 and TRBJ2-1, with a tentative D call TRBD2 (5 bases). Matching the DNA end better, TRBJ2-7 makes the J call doubtful. CDR3 size: 17 residues. Germline V gene lookup returns CDR1 SGHTA and CDR2 FQGNSA. CDR3 sequence: CASSNGVAASSYNEQYF. The CDR3 DNA reads as TGTGCCAGCAGCAACGGGGTAGCCGCGAGCTCCTACAATGAGCAGTACTTC.

This clonotype was seen ten or more times. The J gene is TRBJ2-3, the V gene TRBV28; maybe TRBD1 (5 bases). The CDR3 runs 17 residues. The V gene's germline CDR1 is MDHEN and CDR2 SYDVKM. V was cut by 5 bases and J by 0 bases, with 18 bases left in between. CDR3 DNA: TGTGCCAGCAGTCCATTTCAGACAGCCTCTAGCACAGATACGCAGTATTTT. Translation: CASSPFQTASSTDTQYF.

The chain employs TRBV5-5 and TRBJ2-4, with 10 bases fitting TRBD1. Trimming at V came to 4 bases and at J to 7 bases, leaving 5 bases not matched to a gene. The CDR3 consists of 14 residues. Germline CDR1 reads SGHKS; CDR2 reads YYEKEE (reference sequence). CDR3 bases: TGTGCCAGCAGCCTTGGGACAGGGGTGAACATTCAGTACTTC. It translates to CASSLGTGVNIQYF.

The J gene is TRBJ1-1, the V gene TRBV27; D ambiguous. The CDR3 is 14 amino acids. CDR1 MNHEY and CDR2 SMNVEV come from the germline V gene (reference sequence). V lost 2 bases and J 0 bases, leaving 7 bases between the germline ends. DNA for the CDR3: TGTGCCAGCAGTTTAAAGGGTTTGAACACTGAAGCTTTCTTT. This gives the protein CASSLKGLNTEAFF.

This clonotype was seen at least ten times. The CDR3 DNA is TGTGCCATCGGGGCCGATGGTGGGGGAAGAGGGCTAGCGGGGAGGCAGTACTTC. Protein sequence: CAIGADGGGRGLAGRQYF. The chain links TRBV10-3 to TRBJ2-7; 9 bases line up with TRBD2. Trimming cost V 8 bases and J 9 bases; bases outside gene matches: 26. Per germline, CDR1 ENHRY and CDR2 SYGVKD. The CDR3 is 18 residues long.

The rearrangement uses TRBV6-5 and TRBJ2-7, with 9 bases that match TRBD1. CDR1 is MNHEY, CDR2 SVGAGI, per germline. This CDR3 is built from 14 residues. The ends lost 6 bases at V and 3 bases at J; junction bases unmatched: 6. The CDR3 here is CASRLTGGVYEQYF. The CDR3 DNA is TGTGCCAGCAGGTTAACAGGGGGCGTCTACGAGCAGTACTTC.

The chain links TRBV10-3 to TRBJ2-3, with D unresolved. This CDR3 is 12 amino acids long. Trimming shortened V by 6 bases and J by 6 bases, and 10 bases separated the two germline ends. The germline V gene has CDR1 ENHRY and CDR2 SYGVKD. The CDR3 loop is CAIRDRADTQYF. The CDR3 nucleotides are TGTGCCATCAGGGACCGAGCGGATACGCAGTATTTT.

This clonotype is categorized as medium-sized. The chain joins TRBV12-3 or TRBV12-4 to TRBJ2-1, with 13 bases fitting TRBD2. This CDR3 is built from 18 residues. V was clipped by 7 bases and J by 9 bases; unmatched bases: 18. The CDR3 loop is CASKSQPLLAGGPSEQFF. The CDR3 DNA reads TGTGCCAGCAAGTCCCAACCCCTACTAGCGGGAGGGCCCAGTGAGCAGTTCTTC.

The chain links TRBV6-5 to TRBJ2-5; 12 nucleotides agree with TRBD2. CDR1 is MNHEY and CDR2 is SVGAGI in the germline V gene. The CDR3 is made up of 16 amino acids. J gave up 4 bases and V 5 bases, and 8 bases lay outside the gene matches. The CDR3 is CASSPKTSGRGETQYF. The DNA for the CDR3 is TGTGCCAGCAGTCCGAAGACTAGCGGGAGAGGAGAGACCCAGTACTTC.

Concerning this clonotype: A much bigger clone sits one base away, suggesting this may be a read error. This chain connects TRBV28 to TRBJ1-2; D unclear. The ends were cut back, 6 bases at V and 4 bases at J, with 12 bases in the middle. Germline CDR1 and CDR2: MDHEN and SYDVKM. CDR3 size: 13 residues. The CDR3 sequence is CASSPVSVYGYTF. CDR3 bases: TGTGCCAGCAGCCCGGTATCGGTCTATGGCTACACCTTC.

The chain couples TRBV19 to TRBJ1-5; 9 bases align to TRBD1. The CDR3 totals 16 residues. V trimming: 7 bases; J trimming: 6 bases; junction bases outside the gene matches: 13. Germline CDR1 reads LNHDA; CDR2 reads SQIVND (reference sequence). CDR3 sequence reads: CASIPPGQGRGQPQHF. The CDR3 coding sequence is TGTGCCAGTATCCCACCGGGACAGGGTCGGGGTCAGCCCCAGCATTTT.